This T cell receptor (beta chain) emerged from a study of CD8 T cells in Susac syndrome. The RNA input was about 0.5 to 1 ug, and it was reverse transcribed with random hexamers. The method of amplification for TCR beta CDR3 was immunoSEQ multiplex PCR, covering 54 Vbeta and 13 Jbeta. TCRdb processed the immunoSEQ multiplex PCR reads anew with MiXCR; each CDR3 protein has one entry. Of roughly 400,000 distinct CDR3 sequences in the sample, approximately 85% were seen once. Bulk CD8+ and CD4+ cells came from magnetic negative isolation; CD8+ TEMRA by FACS. The CDR3 is 15 amino acids. Trimming removed 5 bases from V and 5 bases from J, with 16 bases in between. Germline CDR1 MNHEY, CDR2 SMNVEV (reference sequence).

This sequence joins TRBV27 and TRBJ2-1, with TRBD1 as a possible D gene (6 bases). Sequences were obtained from CD8+ T cells from PBMCs. This TCR derives from a human donor with multiple sclerosis. Here the CDR3 DNA reads TGTGCCAGCAGTACAGGGACATTAGAACACAATGAGCAGTTCTTC. It encodes CASSTGTLEHNEQFF.